The TCR beta chain described here comes from a study of response to subunit inactivated influenza vaccine. Study findings and constraints: A suggestion made by the authors is that each seasonal influenza vaccination recruits few new T cells.

CDR3 length equals 14 residues. Germline V gene sequence: CDR1 SEHNR, CDR2 FQNEAQ (reference sequence). The ends were cut back, 4 bases at V and 2 bases at J, with 10 bases in the middle. TCRdb reanalysed the RT-PCR reads using MiXCR and keeps one entry per CDR3 protein. The repertoire has around 570,000 distinct CDR3 sequences, around 8% of them found once; the top ten carry about an eighth. With regard to this clonotype: No antigen is known for it.

This clonotype was obtained from a man aged 50 to 69 who received an inactivated influenza vaccine. The sample in question was PBMCs from blood, obtained about 23 months after vaccination. This chain links TRBV7-9 with TRBJ2-3; D call uncertain. The CDR3 region has the DNA TGTGCCAGCAGCTCCCAGACAAACACAGATACGCAGTATTTT. This gives the protein CASSSQTNTDTQYF.